What follows are 15 T cell receptor beta chains derived from one specimen sequenced in a study of molecular identifiers for immune sequencing clone quantification listed by TCRdb under 2018. The library came from PCR. For sequencing, an Illumina HiSeq 4000 was employed. TCRdb redid the processing of the public reads, applying fastp at Q25 and MiXCR, and retained in-frame beta chains. CDR3 protein duplicates are merged, each entry listing the most common genes and DNA. The sample table lists some 88,000 distinct CDR3 sequences, approximately 22% of them with a count of one. The biggest ten clones account for roughly 1% of the sample. Source material: naive CD8+ T cells from blood, with Jurkat cell RNA spiked in. Per the publication, the cell subset or site label means: FACS-sorted CD8+CD4-CCR7+CD45RA+ naive T cells. These receptors all come from a human donor in good health. Some libraries in this study had Jurkat cell RNA spiked in.

To note about this clonotype: A much larger clone differs by one base, so this may be a read error. The rearrangement links TRBV4-1 to TRBJ2-3, with TRBD2 matching over 9 bases. Germline V gene sequence: CDR1 MGHRA, CDR2 YSYEKL. The CDR3 is made up of 16 amino acids. This chain's CDR3 is CASSQEWREGTDAQYF. The CDR3 coding sequence is TGCGCCAGCAGCCAAGAGTGGCGGGAGGGGACAGATGCGCAGTATTTT.

This clonotype appeared many times. This chain uses TRBV5-6 with TRBJ2-7; TRBD1 matches at 9 bases. Germline V gives CDR1 SGHDT, CDR2 YYEEEE. The CDR3 sequence is 12 residues long. V gave up 4 bases and J gave up 9 bases; unmatched junction bases: 5. CDR3 protein: CASSPGTGRQYF. The CDR3 region has the DNA TGTGCCAGCAGCCCGGGGACAGGGAGGCAGTACTTC.

A word on this clonotype: A read error may be the cause here, since a much bigger clone is one base away. The CDR3 region is CASSIATSQALHF. The CDR3 DNA reads as TGTGCCAGTAGTATCGCGACTTCTCAGGCCCTCCACTTT. This chain joins TRBV19 and TRBJ1-6, with no clear D. V shed 3 bases and J shed 14 bases, with 14 bases lying between them. Germline V gene lookup returns CDR1 LNHDA and CDR2 SQIVND (reference sequence). The CDR3 extends over 13 amino acids.

This clonotype was observed many times. The chain links TRBV12-3 or TRBV12-4 to TRBJ2-1; 7 nucleotides agree with TRBD1. Trimming removed 2 bases from V and 2 bases from J; junction bases left unmatched: 3. This CDR3 has 15 amino acids. In nucleotides, the CDR3 is TGTGCCAGCAGTTTACGACAGGGAACCTACAATGAGCAGTTCTTC. Translating gives CASSLRQGTYNEQFF.

This clonotype was recorded a few times. A much more abundant neighbour one base away suggests this may be a read error. The rearrangement uses TRBV7-9 and TRBJ1-6; 7 bases align to TRBD1. From germline, CDR1 is SEHNR and CDR2 FQNEAQ (reference sequence). CDR3 length equals 16 residues. The CDR3 sequence is CASSFSEGGFSSPPHF. The CDR3 DNA reads as TGTGCCAGCAGCTTTTCGGAAGGGGGCTTTAGTTCACCCCCCCACTTT.

This chain links TRBV7-3 with TRBJ1-5, with 8 nucleotides matching TRBD1. The CDR3 consists of 18 residues. Trimming at V came to 2 bases and at J to 0 bases, leaving 9 bases not matched to a gene. Germline-derived CDR1 and CDR2 are SGHTA and FQGTGA. For the CDR3, the DNA is TGTGCCAGCAGCTTATCGAGACAGGGGCAAAATAGCAATCAGCCCCAGCATTTT. Protein sequence: CASSLSRQGQNSNQPQHF.

Details on this clonotype: One end of the junction is discordant with germline, which a read error may explain. The V gene is TRBV5-1, the J gene TRBJ1-3, with 9 bases identical to TRBD1. Germline loops: CDR1 SGHRS, CDR2 YFSETQ. This CDR3 has 16 residues. The CDR3 sequence is CASTSDRDRAGNTINF. The CDR3 DNA reads TGCGCCAGCACCAGTGACCGGGACAGGGCTGGAAACACCATAAATTTT.

With regard to this clonotype: Germline is not matched at one junction end, which may reflect a read error. The rearrangement links TRBV12-3 or TRBV12-4 to TRBJ2-7, with D perhaps TRBD2 (5 bases). CDR3 length: 16 residues. CDR3 DNA: TGTACCAGCAGTGCGGGCCCTTACCTCGACTCCTACGAGCAGTACTTC. Encoded protein: CTSSAGPYLDSYEQYF.

This clonotype was seen at least ten times. The chain employs TRBV6-1 and TRBJ2-3, with D possibly TRBD1 on 7 matching bases. There are 17 residues in the CDR3. With 2 bases removed from V and 3 bases from J, the gap between germline ends came to 18 bases. The V gene's germline CDR1 is MNHNS and CDR2 SASEGT. This chain's CDR3 is CASSERGRGAPTDTQYF. The CDR3 region has the DNA TGTGCCAGCAGTGAAAGGGGCAGGGGGGCCCCGACAGATACGCAGTATTTT.

With respect to this clonotype: A much more abundant neighbour one base away suggests this may be a read error. V is TRBV4-3 and J is TRBJ2-1; no clear D. Germline lookup yields CDR1 LGHNA and CDR2 YSLEER. CDR3 length: 13 residues. The DNA for the CDR3 is TGCGCCGGCAGCCCAGGTCACAACAATGAGCAGTTCTTC. It is translated as CAGSPGHNNEQFF.

This clonotype has a count of ten or more. The chain has TRBV7-2 and TRBJ2-3, with a tentative D call TRBD2 (6 bases). The V gene's germline CDR1 is SGHTA and CDR2 FQGNSA. This CDR3 contains 16 residues. Trimming removed 2 bases from V and 0 bases from J, with 12 bases in between. The CDR3 spells CASSLWSGTSTDTQYF. The CDR3 DNA sequence: TGTGCCAGCAGCTTATGGTCCGGGACTAGCACAGATACGCAGTATTTT.

This clonotype has a count of ten or more. This chain uses TRBV30 with TRBJ2-5; D remains unclear. This CDR3 has 15 residues. The germline V and J ends were trimmed by 0 bases and 0 bases, with 11 bases remaining between them. CDR1 and CDR2 (germline): GTSNPN, SVGIG (reference sequence). CDR3 region: CAWSVHMRYQETQYF. CDR3 nucleotide sequence: TGTGCCTGGAGTGTACATATGAGGTACCAAGAGACCCAGTACTTC.

This clonotype was picked up a small number of times. One base away lies a much larger clone, so this may be a sequencing read error. A read error is likely, as this CDR3 ends without the conserved phenylalanine or tryptophan. V usage is TRBV7-9 and J usage is TRBJ2-2; D unresolved. Germline CDR1 and CDR2: SEHNR and FQNEAQ (reference sequence). Trimming removed 3 bases at V and 4 bases at J, with 12 bases between. The CDR3 is 15 amino acids. CDR3 in DNA: TGTGCCAGCAGCTTCCCCCTCAAGGGCACCGGGGAGCTGTTTTCT. This codes for CASSFPLKGTGELFS.

The sample holds many counts of this clonotype. This sequence joins TRBV9 and TRBJ2-5, with 7 bases that match TRBD1. CDR1 is SGDLS and CDR2 is YYNGEE in the germline V gene. The CDR3 loop spans 15 amino acids. After removal of 0 bases from V and 0 bases from J, the junction contained 2 bases not matched to a gene. As DNA, the CDR3 is TGTGCCAGCAGCGTAGGACAGGGCCACCAAGAGACCCAGTACTTC. It encodes CASSVGQGHQETQYF.

This clonotype was detected only once. V usage is TRBV4-2 and J usage is TRBJ2-3, with a tentative D call TRBD2 (6 bases). V gave up 0 bases and J gave up 5 bases, with 15 bases separating them. CDR1 is LGHNA and CDR2 is YNFKEQ in the germline V gene. This CDR3 has 16 amino acids. The DNA of the CDR3 is TGTGCCAGCAGCCAAGATGGGGGGAGAGGCGTAGATACGCAGTATTTT. It specifies CASSQDGGRGVDTQYF.